This is a list of T cell receptor beta chains from one sample in a study of T cells after yellow fever vaccination. TCRdb recomputed calls from the 5' RACE reads with MiXCR, one row per CDR3 protein. The top ten hold roughly a fifth of the sample, which has around 320,000 distinct CDR3 sequences, over 3.5% seen once. The source was PBMCs, collected 15 days after the yellow fever booster vaccination. All receptors derive from a man between 18 and 35 years old who received the YFV17D yellow fever vaccine. CDR3s leave out the opening cysteine and the closing phenylalanine or tryptophan. D genes are given only for firm matches.

D: NA; V: TRBV7-9; J: TRBJ2-7; length: 10; CDR3: ASSDPRDEQY
D: NA; V: TRBV20-1; J: TRBJ1-1; length: 10; CDR3: SQQVPNTEAF
D: NA; V: TRBV7-2; J: TRBJ1-1; length: 13; CDR3: ASSLHQGGSTEAF
D: TRBD2; V: TRBV5-1; J: TRBJ2-3; length: 15; CDR3: ASSSRPPGGASDTQY
D: NA; V: TRBV2; J: TRBJ1-2; length: 12; CDR3: ASSPPGPNYGYT
D: TRBD2; V: TRBV18; J: TRBJ2-5; length: 13; CDR3: ASSPPGGNQETQY
D: NA; V: TRBV7-2; J: TRBJ1-5; length: 11; CDR3: ASSLVADQPQH
D: NA; V: TRBV5-1; J: TRBJ2-5; length: 13; CDR3: ASSLASTGQETQY
D: NA; V: TRBV28; J: TRBJ1-3; length: 10; CDR3: ASRTPGNTIY
D: NA; V: TRBV20-1; J: TRBJ2-3; length: 16; CDR3: SAPRLRRAFSGTDTQY
D: TRBD1; V: TRBV5-5; J: TRBJ1-6; length: 13; CDR3: ASSLEGASTSPLH
D: TRBD1; V: TRBV7-9; J: TRBJ2-6; length: 19; CDR3: ASSPGGTGGWTSSGANVLT
D: NA; V: TRBV15; J: TRBJ1-1; length: 13; CDR3: ATSRDLGPNTEAF
D: NA; V: TRBV7-2; J: TRBJ2-3; length: 13; CDR3: ASSYGGRSTDTQY
D: TRBD2; V: TRBV7-2; J: TRBJ2-3; length: 13; CDR3: ASSSRGASTDTQY
D: NA; V: TRBV24-1; J: TRBJ2-1; length: 11; CDR3: ATSDRGTDEQF
D: NA; V: TRBV4-1; J: TRBJ1-5; length: 13; CDR3: ASSSRAGEPQPQH
D: NA; V: TRBV25-1; J: TRBJ1-5; length: 12; CDR3: ASSVPGSNQPQH
D: NA; V: TRBV25-1; J: TRBJ1-4; length: 11; CDR3: ASSEYLWQKLF
D: NA; V: TRBV15; J: TRBJ2-3; length: 14; CDR3: ATSRESGYGVDTQY
D: NA; V: TRBV7-3; J: TRBJ2-1; length: 11; CDR3: ASGGAKEGEQF
D: TRBD2; V: TRBV10-3; J: TRBJ2-3; length: 12; CDR3: AIASGGAKDTQY
D: NA; V: TRBV10-3; J: TRBJ2-4; length: 11; CDR3: ATNTGTKNIQY
D: NA; V: TRBV5-6; J: TRBJ2-5; length: 11; CDR3: ASLRGFGETQY
D: NA; V: TRBV7-2; J: TRBJ2-1; length: 15; CDR3: ASSLVGSASSYNEQF
D: NA; V: TRBV29-1; J: TRBJ2-1; length: 10; CDR3: SVRRGYDEQF
D: NA; V: TRBV23-1; J: TRBJ2-1; length: 12; CDR3: ASRTDRMNNEQF
D: NA; V: TRBV7-9; J: TRBJ1-4; length: 11; CDR3: ASMGDRNEKLF
D: NA; V: TRBV6-6; J: TRBJ2-1; length: 10; CDR3: ASTGGDNEQF
D: NA; V: TRBV29-1; J: TRBJ1-3; length: 12; CDR3: SVTLLQPGNTIY
D: TRBD1; V: TRBV4-2; J: TRBJ1-4; length: 15; CDR3: ASSQDAGGPTNEKLF
D: NA; V: TRBV24-1; J: TRBJ2-3; length: 12; CDR3: ATLRTDWPDTQY
D: NA; V: TRBV2; J: TRBJ1-4; length: 12; CDR3: ASSSRAANEKLF
D: NA; V: TRBV7-8; J: TRBJ2-7; length: 15; CDR3: ASSVGITGLSSYEQY
D: TRBD2; V: TRBV7-2; J: TRBJ2-5; length: 11; CDR3: ASSYPGQAGGD
D: NA; V: TRBV6-5; J: TRBJ2-5; length: 12; CDR3: ASSYSIKVGRQY
D: NA; V: TRBV25-1; J: TRBJ2-2; length: 10; CDR3: ASSQLAGELF
D: TRBD2; V: TRBV4-1; J: TRBJ2-7; length: 12; CDR3: ASSQNGEGGEQY
D: NA; V: TRBV29-1; J: TRBJ2-5; length: 11; CDR3: SAAGALWETQY
D: NA; V: TRBV7-9; J: TRBJ2-3; length: 11; CDR3: ASSLAPEDTQY
D: NA; V: TRBV6-5; J: TRBJ2-3; length: 13; CDR3: ASSYRYGGGDTQY
D: TRBD1; V: TRBV5-1; J: TRBJ2-5; length: 12; CDR3: ASRSGGLSETQY
D: NA; V: TRBV11-1; J: TRBJ2-1; length: 12; CDR3: ASSIPGQLIKQF
D: NA; V: TRBV5-5; J: TRBJ1-3; length: 12; CDR3: ASSFRLGGNTIY
D: NA; V: TRBV4-3; J: TRBJ1-1; length: 13; CDR3: ASSSSPAPNTEAF